This paragraph covers one T cell receptor beta chain sequence. What it binds is unknown. V lost 0 bases, J lost 0 bases, and 8 bases lay in between. CDR1 and CDR2 (germline): GTSNPN, SVGIG (reference sequence). This CDR3 comprises 14 residues. The sample is drawn from a study of beta chain features in type 1 diabetes. Study-wide results and caveats: Moderately but significantly shorter TCRB CDR3s were found in Type 1 diabetes patients in all four CD4+ subsets. Individuals with type 1 diabetes displayed fewer insertions and more deletions at VDJ junctions.

Every isolated RNA sample was fully reverse transcribed, so sequencing captured expressed TCRB transcripts. TCRdb's copy holds only in-frame clones and misses some; the assay was immunoSEQ multiplex PCR. The top ten clones hold approximately 0.043% of a sample with about 710,000 clones, 11% to 15% of them seen once. Isolation of CD4+ naive, central memory, regulatory and stem cell-like memory cells was achieved by sorting via CD45RO/CCR7/CD25/CD127/CD95/CD27. This TCR was recovered from a young man with type 1 diabetes. Sequencing used naive CD4+ T cells from blood. This chain connects TRBV30 to TRBJ1-1; D not resolved. The CDR3 bases are TGTGCCTGGAGTGTCACGGAAATGAACACTGAAGCTTTCTTT. This sequence encodes CAWSVTEMNTEAFF.